This T cell receptor (beta chain) was documented in a study of T-cell reconstitution after alpha-beta-depleted transplantation in children. Unique molecular identifiers were used to barcode this TCRbeta library. TCRdb analysed the PCR reads with MiXCR anew, one entry per CDR3 protein. The data show some 150,000 distinct CDR3 sequences, around 8.8% seen once. The trim removed 2 bases at V and 4 bases at J, leaving 5 bases unmatched. From germline, CDR1 is SGHKS and CDR2 YYEKEE (reference sequence). CDR3 length: 17 amino acids. Study-level findings and limits: Diversity and T-cell counts at one year after transplant derived mostly from new T cells. Surviving thymic progenitors and recipient T cells were the source of high TCRbeta diversity at day 60 in some patients.

This clonotype was picked up a small number of times. The antigen remains undetermined. This chain uses TRBV5-5 with TRBJ2-2, with 13 bases fitting TRBD2. Sample: PBMCs, mostly from graft donor cells, taken 180 days after TCRalphabeta/CD19-depleted stem cell transplant. This sequence originates from a female patient aged 2 to 10 who had a stem cell transplant for congenital amegakaryocytic thrombocytopenia, so the T cells may come from the graft donor. CDR3 sequence (DNA): TGTGCCAGCAGCTTCGGACTAGCGGGAGCCACCACCGGGGAGCTGTTTTTT. It specifies CASSFGLAGATTGELFF.